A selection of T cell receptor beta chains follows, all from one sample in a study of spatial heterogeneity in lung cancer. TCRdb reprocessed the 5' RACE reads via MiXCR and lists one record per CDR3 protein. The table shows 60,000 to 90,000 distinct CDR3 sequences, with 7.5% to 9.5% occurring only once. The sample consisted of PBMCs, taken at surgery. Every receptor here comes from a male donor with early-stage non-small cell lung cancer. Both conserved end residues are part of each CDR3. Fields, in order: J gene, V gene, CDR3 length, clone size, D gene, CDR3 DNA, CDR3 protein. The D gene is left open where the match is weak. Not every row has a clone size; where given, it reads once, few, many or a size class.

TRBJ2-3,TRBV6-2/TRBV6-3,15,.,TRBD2,TGTGCCAGCAGTTACGTGGCGGGAGGTACAGATACGCAGTATTTT,CASSYVAGGTDTQYF
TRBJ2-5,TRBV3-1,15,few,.,TGTGCCAGCAGCCAAGATGGTCTGGGGCAAGAGACCCAGTACTTC,CASSQDGLGQETQYF
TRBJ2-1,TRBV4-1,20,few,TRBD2,TGCGCCAGCAGCCCCTCACCTAGCGGGTCAATCTCGATCTCCTACAATGAGCAGTTCTTC,CASSPSPSGSISISYNEQFF
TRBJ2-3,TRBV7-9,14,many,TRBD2,TGTGCCAGCTCCGCTAGCGGGAGTGGAGATACGCAGTATTTT,CASSASGSGDTQYF
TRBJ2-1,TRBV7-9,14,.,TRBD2,TGTGCCAGCCTTTCGACTAGCGGCAACAATGAGCAGTTCTTC,CASLSTSGNNEQFF
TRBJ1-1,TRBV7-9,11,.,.,TGTGCCAGCAGACAGGGCCCTGAAGCTTTCTTT,CASRQGPEAFF
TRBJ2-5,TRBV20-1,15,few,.,TGCAGTGCTAGAGATCCCCGTGCAGATCAAGAGACCCAGTACTTC,CSARDPRADQETQYF
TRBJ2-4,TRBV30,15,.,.,TGTGCCTGGAGTCCCCCGTGGCTAGCCAAAAACATTCAGTACTTC,CAWSPPWLAKNIQYF
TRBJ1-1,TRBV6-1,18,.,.,TGTGCCAGCGCTGAACACGCCTCCCTTGGCCCCGGGAAGATTGAAGCTTTCTTT,CASAEHASLGPGKIEAFF
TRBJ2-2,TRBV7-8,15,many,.,TGTGCCAGCAGCTCCCGGGTTCCCGACACCGGGGAGCTGTTTTTT,CASSSRVPDTGELFF
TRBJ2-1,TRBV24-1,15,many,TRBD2,TGTGCCACCAGTGACCGTTCTAGCGGGAGCCGGGAGCAGTTCTTC,CATSDRSSGSREQFF
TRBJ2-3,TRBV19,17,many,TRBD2,TGTGCCAGTAGTGGAGATCGGACTAGCGGGAGCACAGATACGCAGTATTTT,CASSGDRTSGSTDTQYF
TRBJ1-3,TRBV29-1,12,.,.,TGCAGCGTTGAAGGGAGAGGAAACACCATATATTTT,CSVEGRGNTIYF
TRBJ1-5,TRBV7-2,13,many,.,TGTGCCAGCAGCTTAGACGGAGGGCAGCCCCAGCATTTT,CASSLDGGQPQHF
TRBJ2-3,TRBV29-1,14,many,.,TGCAGCTCAGACAGCCACCGGGGCACAGATACGCAGTATTTT,CSSDSHRGTDTQYF
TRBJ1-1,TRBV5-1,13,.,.,TGCGCCAGCAGCCCCAACACGAACACTGAAGCTTTCTTT,CASSPNTNTEAFF
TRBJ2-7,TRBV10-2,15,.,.,TGCGCCAGCAGTGACCGGAGGGCCGGCTCCTACGAGCAGTACTTC,CASSDRRAGSYEQYF
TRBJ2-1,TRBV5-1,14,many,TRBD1,TGCGCCAGCTGCTGGGACAGGGGGAACAATGAGCAGTTCTTC,CASCWDRGNNEQFF
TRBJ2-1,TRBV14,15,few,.,TGTGCCAGCAGCCAGAGGGGTCTAACCTACAATGAGCAGTTCTTC,CASSQRGLTYNEQFF
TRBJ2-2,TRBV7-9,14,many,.,TGTGCCAGCAGCTTAAGCGGTTTCGCCGGGGAGCTGTTTTTT,CASSLSGFAGELFF
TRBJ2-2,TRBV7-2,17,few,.,TGTGCCAGCAGCTTAGACAGATTACGGGGGAACACCGGGGAGCTGTTTTTT,CASSLDRLRGNTGELFF
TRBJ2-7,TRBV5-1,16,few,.,TGCGCCAGCAGCTTGGGGCTCCCCCCGCAAGGATACGAGCAGTACTTC,CASSLGLPPQGYEQYF
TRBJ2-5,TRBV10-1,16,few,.,TGCGCCAGCAGTGGATATGGCGGAGGGGCCCGGGAGACCCAGTACTTC,CASSGYGGGARETQYF
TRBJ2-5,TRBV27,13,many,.,TGTGCCAGCAGTTATCAGGGCCCAGAGACCCAGTACTTC,CASSYQGPETQYF
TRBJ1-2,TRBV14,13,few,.,TGTGCCAGCAGCCAATATCGGGACTTCGGCTACACCTTC,CASSQYRDFGYTF
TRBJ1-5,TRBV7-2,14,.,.,TGTGCCAGCAGCCCCCGGACAGGCAATCAGCCCCAGCATTTT,CASSPRTGNQPQHF
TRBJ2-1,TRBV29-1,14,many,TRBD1,TGCAGCGTTGGTAACAGGGGATTTTACAATGAGCAGTTCTTC,CSVGNRGFYNEQFF
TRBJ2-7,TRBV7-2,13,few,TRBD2,TGTGCCAGCAGCTTCGGGACTAGTGGGGAGCAGTACTTC,CASSFGTSGEQYF
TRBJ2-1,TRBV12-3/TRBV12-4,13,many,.,TGTGCCAGCAGTTTAGGACTAGGGACTGAGCAGTTCTTC,CASSLGLGTEQFF
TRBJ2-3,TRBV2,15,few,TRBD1,TGTGCCAGCAGGCTCGACAGGGGGCCATCAGATACGCAGTATTTT,CASRLDRGPSDTQYF
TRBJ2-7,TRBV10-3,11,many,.,TGTGCCATCGGGGACAACTACGAGCAGTACTTC,CAIGDNYEQYF
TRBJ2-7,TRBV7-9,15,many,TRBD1,TGTGCCAGCAGCACCGGGACAGGGGAATCCTACGAGCAGTACTTC,CASSTGTGESYEQYF
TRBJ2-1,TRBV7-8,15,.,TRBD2,TGTGCCAGCAGCTTGGGACTAGCCACCTACAATGAGCAGTTCTTC,CASSLGLATYNEQFF
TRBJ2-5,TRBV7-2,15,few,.,TGTGCCAGCAGCTTAGAGACCGGCGACCAAGAGACCCAGTACTTC,CASSLETGDQETQYF
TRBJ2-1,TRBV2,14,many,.,TGTGCCAGCAACCAGGGACACTCCTACAATGAGCAGTTCTTC,CASNQGHSYNEQFF
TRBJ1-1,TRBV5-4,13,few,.,TGTGCCAGCAGCTTGAACAGGGACACTGAAGCTTTCTTT,CASSLNRDTEAFF
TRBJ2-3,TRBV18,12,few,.,TGTGCCAGCTCACCACCCCCAGATACGCAGTATTTT,CASSPPPDTQYF
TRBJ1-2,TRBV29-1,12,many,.,TGCAGCGTTGAATTGGTTAACTATGGCTACACCTTC,CSVELVNYGYTF
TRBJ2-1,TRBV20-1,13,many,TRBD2,TGCAGTGCTAGAGAGGGCAGCGGGGCCGAGCAGTTCTTC,CSAREGSGAEQFF
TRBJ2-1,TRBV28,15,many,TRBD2,TGTGCCAGCGTCGGTTATCTAGCGGGAGGAGAGGAGCAGTTCTTC,CASVGYLAGGEEQFF
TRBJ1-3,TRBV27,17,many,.,TGTGCCAGCAGCCAACTAGCTGGGGGAACCTCTGGAAACACCATATATTTT,CASSQLAGGTSGNTIYF
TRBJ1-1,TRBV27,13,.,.,TGTGCCAGCAGTTTCGGGGGCGGCACTGAAGCTTTCTTT,CASSFGGGTEAFF
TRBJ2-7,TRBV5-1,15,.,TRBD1,TGCGCCAGCAGTTCCGGGACAGGATCCTCCTACGAGCAGTACTTC,CASSSGTGSSYEQYF
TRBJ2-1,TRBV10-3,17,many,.,TGTGCCATCAGAGTTTCTTCCGGGAGCCACGGTTACAATGAGCAGTTCTTC,CAIRVSSGSHGYNEQFF
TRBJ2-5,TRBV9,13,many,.,TGTGCCAGCAGCGTAACTACGGGAGAGACCCAGTACTTC,CASSVTTGETQYF
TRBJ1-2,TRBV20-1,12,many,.,TGCAGTGCTAGGGTCGGGGTCTATGGCTACACCTTC,CSARVGVYGYTF
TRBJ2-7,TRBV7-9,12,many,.,TGTGCCAGCAGACTAGAGTCCGACGAGCAGTACTTC,CASRLESDEQYF
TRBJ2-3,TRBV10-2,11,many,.,TGCGCCAGCAGTGAGAAGGATACGCAGTATTTT,CASSEKDTQYF
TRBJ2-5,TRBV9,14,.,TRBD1,TGTGCCAGCAGCGTAGGACAGGGACAAGAGACCCAGTACTTC,CASSVGQGQETQYF
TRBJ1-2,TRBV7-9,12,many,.,TGTGCCAGCAGCTTAGAGGGGGATGGCTACACCTTC,CASSLEGDGYTF
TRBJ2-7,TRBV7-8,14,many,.,TGTGCCAGCAGACCGGGGACGGCCCCCTACGAGCAGTACTTC,CASRPGTAPYEQYF
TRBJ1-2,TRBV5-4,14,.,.,TGTGCCAGCAGCGCGGACAACATTAACTATGGCTACACCTTC,CASSADNINYGYTF
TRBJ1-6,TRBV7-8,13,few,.,TGTGCCAGCAGCGGATGGGTGGGTTCACCCCTCCACTTT,CASSGWVGSPLHF
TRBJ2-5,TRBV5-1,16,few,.,TGCGCCAGCAGCTCGCTAGGAAGGAGTGTTCAAGAGACCCAGTACTTC,CASSSLGRSVQETQYF
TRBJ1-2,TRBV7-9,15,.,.,TGTGCCAGCAGCTTCGGGGACGGTCCTTACTATGGCTACACCTTC,CASSFGDGPYYGYTF
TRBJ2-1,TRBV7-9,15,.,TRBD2,TGTGCCAGCAGCGCCCAGCGGGGCTCCTACAATGAGCAGTTCTTC,CASSAQRGSYNEQFF
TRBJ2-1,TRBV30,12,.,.,TGTGCCTGGAGTGCCGTCGTGGGTGAGCAGTTCTTC,CAWSAVVGEQFF
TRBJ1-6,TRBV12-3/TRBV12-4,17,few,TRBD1,TGTGCCAGCAGTCCATCCGGACAGGGGAAAGGAGGGTCACCCCTCCACTTT,CASSPSGQGKGGSPLHF
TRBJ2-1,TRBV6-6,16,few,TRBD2,TGTGCCAGCAGCCTCTTCGCCCAGCGGGAGAGAAATGAGCAGTTCTTC,CASSLFAQRERNEQFF
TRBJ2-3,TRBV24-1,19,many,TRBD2,TGTGCCACCAGTGATCCGCTCCTCCCCGTAGCGGGAGCTGGAGATACGCAGTATTTT,CATSDPLLPVAGAGDTQYF